What follows are 10 T cell receptor beta chains derived from one specimen sequenced in a study of blood T cell repertoires in COVID-19. The protocol was immunoSEQ multiplex PCR, while the TCRdb copy is restricted to in-frame clones and leaves out a portion. The table lists some 300,000 clones, 70% to 90% of them singletons. Sequenced input: PBMCs or T cells enriched from blood (not recorded which). The receptors here all came from a woman in her thirties or forties who had recovered from COVID-19.

The chain recombines TRBV15 with TRBJ2-5; a possible D gene is TRBD2 (6 bases). The CDR3 sequence is 14 residues long. Germline assignment: CDR1 LNHNV and CDR2 YYDKDF (reference sequence). With 4 bases removed from V and 5 bases from J, the gap between germline ends came to 14 bases. The CDR3 region is CATSMGGEAETQYF. Written as DNA, the CDR3 is TGTGCCACCAGCATGGGCGGGGAGGCGGAGACCCAGTACTTC.

The rearrangement links TRBV5-1 to TRBJ2-7, with a weak D call TRBD2 (5 bases). This CDR3 is built from 13 residues. Germline V gene lookup returns CDR1 SGHRS and CDR2 YFSETQ. Trimming took off 6 bases at V and 6 bases at J, with 16 bases between the two ends. The CDR3 bases are TGCGCCAGCACAAGGGCCACGGGAAGCGAGCAGTACTTC. Its protein is CASTRATGSEQYF.

With regard to this clone: A junction boundary mismatches the germline segment, possibly from a read error. This chain joins TRBV7-7 and TRBJ2-1; 14 bases match TRBD2. Germline V gives CDR1 SSHAT, CDR2 FNYEAQ (reference sequence). The length of the CDR3 is 15 residues. The CDR3 sequence: CASSETSGGAGEQFF. In DNA, the CDR3 is TGTGCTAGCAGCGAGACTAGCGGGGGGGCAGGTGAGCAGTTCTTC.

The chain has TRBV30 and TRBJ1-6, with D possibly TRBD1 on 5 matching bases. V lost 2 bases to trimming and J lost 8 bases, with 19 bases between them. This CDR3 has 16 amino acids. The germline V gene encodes CDR1 GTSNPN and CDR2 SVGIG (reference sequence). The CDR3 sequence is CAWSRAQGSPDSPLHF. CDR3 nucleotide sequence: TGTGCCTGGAGTCGCGCTCAGGGTAGCCCTGATTCACCCCTCCACTTT. Based on the CDR3 plus reference TRBV30 and TRBJ1-6, the full variable domain is SQTIHQWPATLVQPVGSPLSLECTVEGTSNPNLYWYRQAAGRGLQLLFYSVGIGQISSEVPQNLSASRPQDRQFILSSKKLLLSDSGFYLCAWSRAQGSPDSPLHFGNGTRLTVT.

This chain links TRBV14 with TRBJ1-5; D call uncertain. V lost 0 bases and J 10 bases, leaving 19 bases between the germline ends. CDR1 is SGHDN and CDR2 is FVKESK in the germline V gene. The length of the CDR3 is 16 residues. CDR3 DNA sequence: TGTGCCAGCAGCCAAGATAAGGCCTTCAAGCGACGTCCCCAGCATTTT. It specifies CASSQDKAFKRRPQHF. Looking up the rest from reference TRBV14 and TRBJ1-5 gives the full variable domain: EAGVTQFPSHSVIEKGQTVTLRCDPISGHDNLYWYRRVMGKEIKFLLHFVKESKQDESGMPNNRFLAERTGGTYSTLKVQPAELEDSGVYFCASSQDKAFKRRPQHFGDGTRLSIL.

The chain uses TRBV5-1 and TRBJ2-1; TRBD1 aligns across 10 bases. V dropped 0 bases and J dropped 12; count of bases not matched to a gene: 12. This CDR3 has 16 amino acids. Germline lookup yields CDR1 SGHRS and CDR2 YFSETQ. For the CDR3, the DNA is TGCGCCAGCAGCTTGGTAACGACAGGGGGCGAGGGCGGGCAGTTCTTC. Protein sequence: CASSLVTTGGEGGQFF.

The rearrangement uses TRBV24-1 and TRBJ2-6, with D unclear. Trimming took 9 bases from V and 4 from J, leaving 6 bases between them. Looked up from germline, CDR1 is KGHDR and CDR2 is SFDVKD. The CDR3 is 12 residues long. CDR3 coding DNA: TGTGCCACCTCTTCGGGGGCCAACGTCCTGACTTTC. Amino acid sequence: CATSSGANVLTF.

This chain joins TRBV28 and TRBJ2-3; the D gene is possibly TRBD1 (6 bases). Germline V gene sequence: CDR1 MDHEN, CDR2 SYDVKM. CDR3 size: 16 residues. Trimming shortened V by 6 bases and J by 3 bases, and 19 bases separated the two germline ends. The CDR3 DNA is TGTGCCAGCAGGCCACCAGGGGTTGGACGAACAGATACGCAGTATTTT. Protein: CASRPPGVGRTDTQYF.

The rearrangement links TRBV7-2 to TRBJ1-6, with a weak D call TRBD1 (6 bases). The CDR3 is made up of 15 amino acids. Germline CDR1 and CDR2: SGHTA and FQGNSA. V was trimmed by 5 bases and J by 7 bases, leaving 15 bases between them. DNA for the CDR3: TGTGCCAGCAGCATGGGACATTTTTTAAATTCACCCCTCCACTTT. Translating gives CASSMGHFLNSPLHF.

The chain couples TRBV10-1 to TRBJ2-3; D remains ambiguous. The V gene lost 0 bases and the J gene lost 2 bases, with 3 bases spanning the gap. Germline lookup yields CDR1 WNHNN and CDR2 SYGVQD (reference sequence). CDR3 length: 13 residues. The CDR3 DNA is TGCGCCAGCAGTGAGTCGGCCACAGATACGCAGTATTTT. It specifies CASSESATDTQYF.